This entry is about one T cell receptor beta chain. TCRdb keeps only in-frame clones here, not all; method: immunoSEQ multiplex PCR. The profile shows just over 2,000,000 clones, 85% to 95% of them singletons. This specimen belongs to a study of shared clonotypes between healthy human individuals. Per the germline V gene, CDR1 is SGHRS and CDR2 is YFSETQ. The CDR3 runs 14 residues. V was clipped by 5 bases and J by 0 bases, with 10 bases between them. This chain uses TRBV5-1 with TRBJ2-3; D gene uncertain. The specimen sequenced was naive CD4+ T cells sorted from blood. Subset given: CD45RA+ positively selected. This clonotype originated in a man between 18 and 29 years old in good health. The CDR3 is CASRTGSSTDTQYF. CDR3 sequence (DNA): TGCGCCAGCAGGACCGGTTCGAGCACAGATACGCAGTATTTT.